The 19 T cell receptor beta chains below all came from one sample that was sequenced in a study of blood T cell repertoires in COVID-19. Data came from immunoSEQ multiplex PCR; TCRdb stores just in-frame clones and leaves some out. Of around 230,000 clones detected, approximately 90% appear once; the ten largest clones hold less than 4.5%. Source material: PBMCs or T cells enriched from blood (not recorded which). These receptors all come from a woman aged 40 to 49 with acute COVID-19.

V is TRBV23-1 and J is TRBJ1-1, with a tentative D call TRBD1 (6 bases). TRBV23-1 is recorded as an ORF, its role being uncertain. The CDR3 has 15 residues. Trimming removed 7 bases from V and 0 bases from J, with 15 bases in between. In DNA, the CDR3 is TGCGCCAGCACCTTAACAGGGATGGTGAACACTGAAGCTTTCTTT. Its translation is CASTLTGMVNTEAFF.

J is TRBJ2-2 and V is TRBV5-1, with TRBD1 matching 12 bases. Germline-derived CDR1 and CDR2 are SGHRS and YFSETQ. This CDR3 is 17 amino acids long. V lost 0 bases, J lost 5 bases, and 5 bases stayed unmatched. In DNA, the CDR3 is TGCGCCAGCAGCTTGGCCAAGGGACAGGGGGCTACCGGGGAGCTGTTTTTT. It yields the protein CASSLAKGQGATGELFF. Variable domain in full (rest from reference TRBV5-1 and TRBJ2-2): KAGVTQTPRYLIKTRGQQVTLSCSPISGHRSVSWYQQTPGQGLQFLFEYFSETQRNKGNFPGRFSGRQFSNSRSEMNVSTLELGDSALYLCASSLAKGQGATGELFFGEGSRLTVL.

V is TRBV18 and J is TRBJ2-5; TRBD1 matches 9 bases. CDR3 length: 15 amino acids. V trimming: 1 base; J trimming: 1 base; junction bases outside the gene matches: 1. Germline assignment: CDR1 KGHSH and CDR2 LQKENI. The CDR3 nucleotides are TGTGCCAGCTCACCACGGACAGGGGCCCAAGAGACCCAGTACTTC. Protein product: CASSPRTGAQETQYF.

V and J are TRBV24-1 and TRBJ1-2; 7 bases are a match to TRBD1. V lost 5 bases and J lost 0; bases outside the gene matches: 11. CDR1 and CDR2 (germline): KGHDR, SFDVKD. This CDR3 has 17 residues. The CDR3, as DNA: TGTGCCACCAGTGCTCAATCTGGGGGACAGTCTAACTATGGCTACACCTTC. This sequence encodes CATSAQSGGQSNYGYTF.

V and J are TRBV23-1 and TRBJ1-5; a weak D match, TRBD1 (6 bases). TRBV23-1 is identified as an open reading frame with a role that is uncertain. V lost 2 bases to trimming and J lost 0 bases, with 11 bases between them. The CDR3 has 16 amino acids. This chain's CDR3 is CASSQRTGRSNQPQHF. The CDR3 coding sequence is TGCGCCAGCAGTCAACGAACAGGGCGTAGCAATCAGCCCCAGCATTTT.

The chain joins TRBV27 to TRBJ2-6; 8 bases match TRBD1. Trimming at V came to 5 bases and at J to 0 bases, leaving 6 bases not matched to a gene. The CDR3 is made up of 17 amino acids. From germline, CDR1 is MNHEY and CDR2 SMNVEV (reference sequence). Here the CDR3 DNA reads TGTGCCAGCAGTGTTACGGGGACAGGCTCTGGGGCCAACGTCCTGACTTTC. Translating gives CASSVTGTGSGANVLTF.

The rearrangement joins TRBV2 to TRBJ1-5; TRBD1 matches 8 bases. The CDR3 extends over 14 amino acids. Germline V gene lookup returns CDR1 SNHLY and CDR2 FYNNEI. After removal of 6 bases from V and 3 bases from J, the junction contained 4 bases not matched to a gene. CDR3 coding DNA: TGTGCCAGCAGAAGACAGGGGAACAATCAGCCCCAGCATTTT. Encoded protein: CASRRQGNNQPQHF.

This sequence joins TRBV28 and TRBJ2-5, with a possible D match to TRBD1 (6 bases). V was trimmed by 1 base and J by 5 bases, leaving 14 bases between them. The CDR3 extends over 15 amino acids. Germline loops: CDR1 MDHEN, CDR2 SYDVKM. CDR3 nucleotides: TGTGCCAGCAGTTTATACCAGGACCAGGGGGAGACCCAGTACTTC. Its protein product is CASSLYQDQGETQYF.

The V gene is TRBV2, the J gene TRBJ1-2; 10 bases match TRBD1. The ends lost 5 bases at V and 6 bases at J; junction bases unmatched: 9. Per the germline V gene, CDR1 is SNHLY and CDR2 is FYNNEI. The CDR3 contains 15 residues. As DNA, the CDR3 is TGTGCCAGCAGTCCCCGGGGACAGGGGAGTCATGGCTACACCTTC. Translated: CASSPRGQGSHGYTF.

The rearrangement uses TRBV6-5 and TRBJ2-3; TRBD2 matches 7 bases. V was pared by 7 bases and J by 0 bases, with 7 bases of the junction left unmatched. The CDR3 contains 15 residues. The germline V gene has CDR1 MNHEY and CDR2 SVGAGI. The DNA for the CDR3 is TGTGCCAGCATAAGAGCCGGGGGGAGCACAGATACGCAGTATTTT. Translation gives CASIRAGGSTDTQYF.

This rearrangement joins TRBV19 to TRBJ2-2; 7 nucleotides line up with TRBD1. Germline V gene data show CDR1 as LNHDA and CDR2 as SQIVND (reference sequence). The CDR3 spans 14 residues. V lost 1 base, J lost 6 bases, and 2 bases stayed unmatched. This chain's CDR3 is CASSIGQGAGELFF. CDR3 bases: TGTGCCAGTAGTATAGGGCAGGGGGCCGGGGAGCTGTTTTTT.

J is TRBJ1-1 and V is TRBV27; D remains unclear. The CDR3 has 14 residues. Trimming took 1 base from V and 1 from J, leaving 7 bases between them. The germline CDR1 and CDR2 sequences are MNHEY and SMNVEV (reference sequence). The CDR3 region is CASSLWQSNTEAFF. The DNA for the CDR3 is TGTGCCAGCAGTTTATGGCAGTCGAACACTGAAGCTTTCTTT.

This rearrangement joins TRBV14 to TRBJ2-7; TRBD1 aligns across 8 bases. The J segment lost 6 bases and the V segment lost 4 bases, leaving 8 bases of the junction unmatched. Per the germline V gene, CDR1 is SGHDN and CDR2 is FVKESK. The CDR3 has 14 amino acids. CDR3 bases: TGTGCCAGCAGCCCAGGGGGCCCGGGGGCCGAGCAGTACGTC. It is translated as CASSPGGPGAEQYV.

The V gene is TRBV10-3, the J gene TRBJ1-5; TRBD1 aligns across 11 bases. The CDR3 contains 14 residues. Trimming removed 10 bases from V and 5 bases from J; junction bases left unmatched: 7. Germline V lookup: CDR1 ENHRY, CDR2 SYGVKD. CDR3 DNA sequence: TGTGCCAGCGGGGGACAGGGGGATTATCAGCCCCAGCATTTT. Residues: CASGGQGDYQPQHF.

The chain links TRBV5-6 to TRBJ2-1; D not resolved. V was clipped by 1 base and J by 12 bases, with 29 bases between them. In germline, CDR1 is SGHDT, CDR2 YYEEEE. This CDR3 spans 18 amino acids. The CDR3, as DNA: TGTGCCAGCAGCTTGAGCCCTCCCACTGATCTGACCCGACCTAGGCAGTTCTTC. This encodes CASSLSPPTDLTRPRQFF.

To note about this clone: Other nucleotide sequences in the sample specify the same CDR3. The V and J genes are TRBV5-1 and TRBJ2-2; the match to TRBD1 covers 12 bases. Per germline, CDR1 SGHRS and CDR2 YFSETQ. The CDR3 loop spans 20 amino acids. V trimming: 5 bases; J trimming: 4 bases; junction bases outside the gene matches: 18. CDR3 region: CASSSRGHMAGQGATGELFF. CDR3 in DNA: TGCGCCAGCAGTTCCCGCGGTCACATGGCGGGACAGGGGGCCACCGGGGAGCTGTTTTTT.

The CDR3 DNA reads TGTGCCTGGGGTCTCACCGGGACTGAATATGGCTACACCTTC. Translating it yields CAWGLTGTEYGYTF. The chain employs TRBV30 and TRBJ1-2; the D gene is possibly TRBD1 (5 bases). From germline, CDR1 is GTSNPN and CDR2 SVGIG (reference sequence). The ends were cut back, 5 bases at V and 5 bases at J, with 18 bases in the middle. The CDR3 covers 14 residues.

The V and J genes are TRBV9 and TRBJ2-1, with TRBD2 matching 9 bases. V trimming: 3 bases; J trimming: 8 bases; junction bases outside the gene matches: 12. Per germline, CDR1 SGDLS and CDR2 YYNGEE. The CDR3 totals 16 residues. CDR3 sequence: CASSAQMAGGQHEQFF. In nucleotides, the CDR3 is TGTGCCAGCAGCGCACAAATGGCGGGGGGGCAACATGAGCAGTTCTTC.

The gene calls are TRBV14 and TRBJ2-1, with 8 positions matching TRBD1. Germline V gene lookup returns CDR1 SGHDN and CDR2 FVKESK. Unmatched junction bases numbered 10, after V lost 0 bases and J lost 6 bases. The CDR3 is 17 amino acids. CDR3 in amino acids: CASSQDRKDREFNEQFF. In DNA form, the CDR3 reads TGTGCCAGCAGCCAAGATCGTAAGGACAGGGAGTTCAATGAGCAGTTCTTC.